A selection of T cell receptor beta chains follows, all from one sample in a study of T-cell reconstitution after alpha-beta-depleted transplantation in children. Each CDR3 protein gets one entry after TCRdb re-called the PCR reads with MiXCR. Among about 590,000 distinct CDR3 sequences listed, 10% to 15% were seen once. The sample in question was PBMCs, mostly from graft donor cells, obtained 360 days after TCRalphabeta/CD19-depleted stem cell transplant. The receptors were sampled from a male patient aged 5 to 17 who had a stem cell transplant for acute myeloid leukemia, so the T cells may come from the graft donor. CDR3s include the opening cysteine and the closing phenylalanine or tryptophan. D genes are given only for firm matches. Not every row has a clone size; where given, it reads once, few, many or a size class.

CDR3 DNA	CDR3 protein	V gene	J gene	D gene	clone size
TGTGCCAGCAGTGAAAGGCAACTAGCTTTTAGCTCCTACAATGAGCAGTTCTTC	CASSERQLAFSSYNEQFF	TRBV2	TRBJ2-1	-	-
TGTGCCAGCAGCTGGACAGTCCGCACTGAAGCTTTCTTT	CASSWTVRTEAFF	TRBV28	TRBJ1-1	-	-
TGTGCCAGCAGCCCCGACCTTGGAGGCCCGAGGCAGTATTTT	CASSPDLGGPRQYF	TRBV7-2	TRBJ2-3	-	few
TGCGCCAGCAGCTTAATAGGAGGGTCCGACGAGCAGTACTTC	CASSLIGGSDEQYF	TRBV4-3	TRBJ2-7	-	many
TGTGCCAGCAACCCCAATCTGGGGGGGAACACCGGGGAGCTGTTTTTT	CASNPNLGGNTGELFF	TRBV12-3/TRBV12-4	TRBJ2-2	-	-
TGTGCCAGCAGCTTAGAGCCGGGACAGGGTGTTCGGGCTTTCTTT	CASSLEPGQGVRAFF	TRBV7-6	TRBJ1-1	TRBD1	-
TGCAGCGTTGAGACGGAAATCTACGAGCAGTACTTC	CSVETEIYEQYF	TRBV29-1	TRBJ2-7	-	many
TGTGCCAGCAGAAGGGGCGGGATTCAAGAGACCCAGTACTTC	CASRRGGIQETQYF	TRBV28	TRBJ2-5	-	many
TGCAGTGCTAGAGAGGGACCGGGGGCCCCACGGCAGTTCTTC	CSAREGPGAPRQFF	TRBV20-1	TRBJ2-1	-	few
TGTGCCATCAGACAACCAGCGGGAGGAGGAAATGAGCAGTTCTTC	CAIRQPAGGGNEQFF	TRBV10-3	TRBJ2-1	TRBD2	-
TGTGCCAGCAGCCCCCGGGGTAGCGGGAGAGGATCCTACGAGCAGTACTTC	CASSPRGSGRGSYEQYF	TRBV11-2	TRBJ2-7	TRBD2	few
TGTGCCAGCAGCTGGCTAGCGGGAGCGGGCACAGATACGCAGTATTTT	CASSWLAGAGTDTQYF	TRBV7-6	TRBJ2-3	TRBD2	once
TGTGCCAGCAGCCAAGATGGTGGCGGGAGGGCCTTAGCTGAGCAGTTCTTC	CASSQDGGGRALAEQFF	TRBV4-2	TRBJ2-1	TRBD2	many
TGTGCCACCAGTCCACCGGGACCCAGGAGGAACACCATATATTTT	CATSPPGPRRNTIYF	TRBV24-1	TRBJ1-3	-	few
TGTGCCAGCAGTTCGACGAGGTATGAGCAGTTCTTC	CASSSTRYEQFF	TRBV7-2	TRBJ2-1	-	few
TGCGTCTCCTCGGCTAGTCATAGCACAGATACGCAGTATTTT	CVSSASHSTDTQYF	TRBV5-1	TRBJ2-3	-	few
TGCGCCAGCAGCTTGGAAGGGCAGGGCTACACCTTC	CASSLEGQGYTF	TRBV5-1	TRBJ1-2	-	many
TGTGCCAGCAGTCCCCCAGGGCTCCAAGAGACCCAGTACTTC	CASSPPGLQETQYF	TRBV28	TRBJ2-5	-	many
TGCAGCGTTGAACGGGGGGTAGAGGGCGGCTACAATGAGCAGTTCTTC	CSVERGVEGGYNEQFF	TRBV29-1	TRBJ2-1	TRBD2	many
TGCGCCAGCAGTGATTTCCCGGGAGCCGGCACAGATACGCAGTATTTT	CASSDFPGAGTDTQYF	TRBV10-2	TRBJ2-3	-	many
TGTGCCAGCAGTTTAATCGGGTTTGGCTACACCTTC	CASSLIGFGYTF	TRBV28	TRBJ1-2	-	many
TGTGCCAGCAGTGAGGGGGCTAAGATTTCCTACGAGCAGTACTTC	CASSEGAKISYEQYF	TRBV25-1	TRBJ2-7	-	once
TGTGCCAGCAGTTACGATCCCCAGCATTTT	CASSYDPQHF	TRBV6-6	TRBJ1-5	-	few
TGCAGCGTTGCCGGGAGAGGGTCCTACAATGAGCAGTTCTTC	CSVAGRGSYNEQFF	TRBV29-1	TRBJ2-1	-	few
TGTGCCAGCAGGAGACTAGCGGGAGGGCTCGGGGCCTACGAGCAGTACTTC	CASRRLAGGLGAYEQYF	TRBV7-8	TRBJ2-7	TRBD2	many
TGTGCCAGCAGTGAATATAAGGTAGCGGGAGGGCTAGTGGATGAGCAGTTCTTC	CASSEYKVAGGLVDEQFF	TRBV25-1	TRBJ2-1	TRBD2	few
TGCAGTGCTATACCGGGCCCACTAGCGGGGTACACAGATACGCAGTATTTT	CSAIPGPLAGYTDTQYF	TRBV20-1	TRBJ2-3	TRBD2	-
TGCGCCAGCAGCTTGTACGCGGGAGAGGGCGGGGAGCTGTTTTTT	CASSLYAGEGGELFF	TRBV5-1	TRBJ2-2	TRBD2	-
TGTGCCAGCAGCTACAATTTACAGGGGGCGCTTGCTGGGGCCAACGTCCTGACTTTC	CASSYNLQGALAGANVLTF	TRBV13	TRBJ2-6	TRBD1	few
TGTGCCATCAGTGCAGGGTCAGATACGCAGTATTTT	CAISAGSDTQYF	TRBV10-3	TRBJ2-3	-	many
TGTGCCAGCTCCCCGAGGGGGGCCCTCAATCAGCCCCAGCATTTT	CASSPRGALNQPQHF	TRBV18	TRBJ1-5	-	few
TGTGCCAGCAGCCTAAACAGGGGAAGGGGGGACACTGAAGCTTTCTTT	CASSLNRGRGDTEAFF	TRBV12-3/TRBV12-4	TRBJ1-1	TRBD1	few
TGCAGTGCTCGCCATCCCCTAAGGACAGGCTCTTCAACTAATGAAAAACTGTTTTTT	CSARHPLRTGSSTNEKLFF	TRBV20-1	TRBJ1-4	TRBD1	many
TGTGCCAGCAGTCCCGGGACTACCACCTTAAATACGCAGTATTTT	CASSPGTTTLNTQYF	TRBV28	TRBJ2-3	TRBD2	-
TGCGCCAGCCACCGGGACAGGGACCCCTTTAGCTCCTACGAGCAGTACTTC	CASHRDRDPFSSYEQYF	TRBV10-2	TRBJ2-7	TRBD1	few
TGTGCCAGCAGCCTAAGGGCTCTCTACAATGAGCAGTTCTTC	CASSLRALYNEQFF	TRBV27	TRBJ2-1	-	many
TGTGCCAGCAGCGTAGGCCCCCTAAGCAGGGATTCACCCCTCCACTTT	CASSVGPLSRDSPLHF	TRBV9	TRBJ1-6	-	-
TGCGCCAGCAGCCAAGACCCGGGAGGGCCTTATACGCAGTATTTT	CASSQDPGGPYTQYF	TRBV4-1	TRBJ2-3	TRBD2	few
TGCGCCAGCAGCCAAGATCGGAGCGGGAGCTCCTACGAGCAGTACTTC	CASSQDRSGSSYEQYF	TRBV4-3	TRBJ2-7	TRBD2	few
TGTGCCAGCAGCCTGCGCGGCGGGCTAGCCAAAAACATTCAGTACTTC	CASSLRGGLAKNIQYF	TRBV3-1	TRBJ2-4	-	few